Below are 25 T cell receptor beta chains sequenced from a single sample in a study of Ad26.COV2.S vaccination and SARS-CoV-2 variants. TCRdb's copy holds only in-frame clones and misses some; the assay was immunoSEQ multiplex PCR. The table records 300,000 to 400,000 clones, around four fifths of them present only once. Treatment in this sample: approximately 18 received Ad26.COV2.S at low or high dose, single or two shots; roughly 5 received placebo; per-sample allocation not given. Sampling occurred on day 63 after the first vaccine or placebo injection. The starting material was peripheral blood, obtained in a trial of Ad26.COV2.S vaccine versus placebo. Every receptor here comes from a person between 18 and 59 years old who received the Ad26.COV2.S COVID-19 vaccine or a placebo.

This chain links TRBV2 with TRBJ2-1; 8 nucleotides line up with TRBD1. With V trimmed by 5 bases and J by 2 bases, 5 bases remained unmatched. This CDR3 is 15 amino acids long. Germline V gene sequence: CDR1 SNHLY, CDR2 FYNNEI. The CDR3 region has the DNA TGTGCCAGCAGTCTAGACAGGGGTCCCTACAATGAGCAGTTCTTC. Translating gives CASSLDRGPYNEQFF.

In its sample, this clone was seen once. V and J are TRBV5-1 and TRBJ1-4, with 8 bases fitting TRBD1. The CDR3 loop spans 15 amino acids. Germline CDR1 SGHRS, CDR2 YFSETQ. V gave up 4 bases and J gave up 3 bases; unmatched junction bases: 5. CDR3 nucleotide sequence: TGCGCCAGCAGCGGACAGGGCTCGGCTAATGAAAAACTGTTTTTT. This codes for CASSGQGSANEKLFF.

This rearrangement joins TRBV10-1 to TRBJ1-1; D ambiguous. V was trimmed by 0 bases and J by 4 bases, leaving 9 bases between them. The germline V gene encodes CDR1 WNHNN and CDR2 SYGVQD (reference sequence). CDR3 size: 14 residues. CDR3 coding DNA: TGCGCCAGCAGTGAGTCGAGGGTAACCACTGAAGCTTTCTTT. Residues: CASSESRVTTEAFF.

This chain links TRBV6-5 with TRBJ1-2, with 7 bases lining up with TRBD1. Germline values: CDR1 MNHEY, CDR2 SVGAGI. The V segment lost 5 bases and the J segment 10 bases; nucleotides outside the gene matches: 4. There are 11 residues in the CDR3. The chain's CDR3 is CASSRQGDYTF. In DNA, the CDR3 is TGTGCCAGCAGTCGCCAGGGGGACTACACCTTC.

The chain has TRBV9 and TRBJ2-7; D assignment may be TRBD1 or TRBD2 (6 bases each). The V gene lost 0 bases and the J gene lost 6 bases, with 13 bases spanning the gap. The CDR3 spans 14 residues. CDR1 and CDR2 (germline): SGDLS, YYNGEE. CDR3 loop: CASSVEVGGLEQYF. CDR3 bases: TGTGCCAGCAGCGTAGAGGTAGGGGGACTCGAGCAGTACTTC.

CDR3 sequence (DNA): TGTGCCAGCTCACCTAACAGACAATACAAGGATGGCTACACCTTC. Translated, it gives CASSPNRQYKDGYTF. This chain joins TRBV18 and TRBJ1-2; no reliable D call. There are 15 residues in the CDR3. V shed 3 bases and J shed 6 bases, with 17 bases lying between them. Germline V gene sequence: CDR1 KGHSH, CDR2 LQKENI.

This clone was seen once. The chain joins TRBV5-1 to TRBJ2-3; D is undetermined. Germline V lookup: CDR1 SGHRS, CDR2 YFSETQ. The germline V and J ends were trimmed by 0 bases and 1 base, with 12 bases remaining between them. This CDR3 comprises 16 residues. CDR3 sequence: CASSLGVSLGTDTQYF. The CDR3, as DNA: TGCGCCAGCAGCTTGGGGGTGTCGCTAGGCACAGATACGCAGTATTTT.

The chain couples TRBV12-3 or TRBV12-4 to TRBJ1-1; TRBD1 agrees at 7 bases. This CDR3 has 12 amino acids. V gave up 6 bases and J gave up 7 bases; unmatched junction bases: 5. CDR3 sequence: CASSPGQVEAFF. The CDR3 DNA reads TGTGCCAGCAGCCCCGGACAGGTTGAAGCTTTCTTT.

This chain connects TRBV6-1 to TRBJ1-5, with a tentative D call TRBD1 (5 bases). Trimming removed 2 bases at V and 6 bases at J, with 11 bases between. The CDR3 sequence is 14 residues long. CDR1 MNHNS and CDR2 SASEGT come from the germline V gene. The CDR3 sequence is CASSESKGTQPQHF. As DNA, the CDR3 is TGTGCCAGCAGTGAAAGTAAAGGGACTCAGCCCCAGCATTTT.

The chain employs TRBV2 and TRBJ2-2; TRBD2 might be the D (6 bases). Trimming took off 6 bases at V and 5 bases at J, with 13 bases between the two ends. Germline loops: CDR1 SNHLY, CDR2 FYNNEI. The length of the CDR3 is 14 residues. In DNA, the CDR3 is TGTGCCAGCAGCCCGGGACTCCTAACCGGGGAGCTGTTTTTT. The encoded protein is CASSPGLLTGELFF.

This clone was detected only a few times. The chain has TRBV2 and TRBJ1-5, with a weak D call TRBD1 (5 bases). The CDR3 extends over 14 amino acids. V was shortened by 6 bases and J by 9 bases, with 18 bases between the two germline ends. The germline CDR1 and CDR2 sequences are SNHLY and FYNNEI. The CDR3: CASRGALHLRPQHF. As DNA, the CDR3 is TGTGCCAGCAGAGGGGCGTTACACCTAAGGCCCCAGCATTTT. The variable domain in full, with the rest retrieved from reference TRBV2 and TRBJ1-5, is EPEVTQTPSHQVTQMGQEVILRCVPISNHLYFYWYRQILGQKVEFLVSFYNNEISEKSEIFDDQFSVERPDGSNFTLKIRSTKLEDSAMYFCASRGALHLRPQHFGDGTRLSIL.

This clone has only a few counts. This chain connects TRBV7-3 to TRBJ1-1, with TRBD1 matching over 10 bases. CDR1 is SGHTA, CDR2 FQGTGA, per germline. The CDR3 runs to 15 residues. V dropped 5 bases and J dropped 4; count of bases not matched to a gene: 7. In DNA form, the CDR3 reads TGTGCCAGCAGCCCCGGGACAGGGGTGGGCACTGAAGCTTTCTTT. Its protein product is CASSPGTGVGTEAFF.

This clone was detected once. The V and J genes are TRBV18 and TRBJ2-7; 10 bases agree with TRBD2. The length of the CDR3 is 15 residues. Germline V gene sequence: CDR1 KGHSH, CDR2 LQKENI. V lost 2 bases to trimming and J lost 4 bases; unmatched junction nucleotides: 5. The CDR3 spells CASSPRTSGLYEQYF. The CDR3 nucleotides read TGTGCCAGCTCACCAAGGACTAGCGGACTATACGAGCAGTACTTC. The complete variable domain, with remaining parts taken from reference TRBV18 and TRBJ2-7, reads NAGVMQNPRHLVRRRGQEARLRCSPMKGHSHVYWYRQLPEEGLKFMVYLQKENIIDESGMPKERFSAEFPKEGPSILRIQQVVRGDSAAYFCASSPRTSGLYEQYFGPGTRLTVT.

The sample holds a few counts of this clone. This chain links TRBV6-6 with TRBJ1-4; 8 nucleotides line up with TRBD1. The germline CDR1 and CDR2 sequences are MNHNY and SVGAGI (reference sequence). The CDR3 consists of 14 residues. Losses at the gene ends were 8 bases for V and 3 bases for J; bases not matched to a gene: 5. This chain's CDR3 is CASDQGAPNEKLFF. Written as DNA, the CDR3 is TGTGCCAGCGACCAGGGGGCGCCTAATGAAAAACTGTTTTTT.

The V and J genes are TRBV5-1 and TRBJ1-1, with unresolved D. The germline V gene has CDR1 SGHRS and CDR2 YFSETQ. The CDR3 is 13 amino acids. The ends were cut back, 1 base at V and 7 bases at J, with 11 bases in the middle. CDR3 in amino acids: CASSLRSYSEAFF. The CDR3 DNA sequence: TGCGCCAGCAGCTTGCGGAGTTATAGTGAAGCTTTCTTT.

V and J are TRBV6-2 or TRBV6-3 and TRBJ1-1; D is uncertain. V shed 2 bases and J shed 1 base, with 8 bases lying between them. The CDR3 loop spans 14 amino acids. Germline-derived CDR1 and CDR2 are MNHEY and SVGEGT. The DNA for the CDR3 is TGTGCCAGCAGTTACAGGGCAACGAACACTGAAGCTTTCTTT. It specifies CASSYRATNTEAFF.

The chain has TRBV19 and TRBJ2-2, with no clear D. There are 11 residues in the CDR3. CDR1 LNHDA and CDR2 SQIVND come from the germline V gene (reference sequence). Trimming cost V 8 bases and J 5 bases, with 6 bases left between them. CDR3 residues: CASSMTGELFF. The CDR3 DNA follows: TGTGCCAGTTCTATGACCGGGGAGCTGTTTTTT.

The rearrangement uses TRBV2 and TRBJ1-1, with no clear D. Germline V lookup: CDR1 SNHLY, CDR2 FYNNEI. This CDR3 contains 8 residues. Trimming removed 10 bases from V and 7 bases from J, with 4 bases in between. The CDR3 loop is CATHEAFF. DNA for the CDR3: TGTGCCACCCATGAAGCTTTCTTT.

The V call is TRBV5-4, the J call TRBJ2-7, with TRBD1 identical over 9 bases. Germline-derived CDR1 and CDR2 are SGHNT and YYREEE (reference sequence). The junction had 1 base not matched to a gene; V was cut back by 1 base and J by 2 bases. This CDR3 comprises 14 residues. CDR3 residues: CASSLRTGAYEQYF. CDR3 DNA: TGTGCCAGCAGCTTGCGGACAGGGGCCTACGAGCAGTACTTC.

CDR3 region: CASSTRQGARTFF. The CDR3 DNA follows: TGTGCCAGCAGCACCCGACAGGGAGCGAGAACTTTCTTT. This chain uses TRBV11-3 with TRBJ1-1; 7 bases are shared with TRBD1. CDR3 length equals 13 residues. Germline V lookup: CDR1 SGHNT, CDR2 YENEEA. The V and J ends lost 5 bases and 12 bases, in that order; junction bases with no gene match: 12.

CDR3 coding DNA: TGTGCCAGCAGCGTTGACGGAGGCTCTGGAAACACCATATATTTT. Translation: CASSVDGGSGNTIYF. This chain links TRBV7-3 with TRBJ1-3; D unclear. Germline CDR1 SGHTA, CDR2 FQGTGA. V lost 5 bases, J lost 0 bases, and 11 bases lay in between. This CDR3 comprises 15 residues.

This chain connects TRBV2 to TRBJ1-4; D is possibly TRBD1 (5 bases). CDR3 length: 14 residues. In germline, CDR1 is SNHLY, CDR2 FYNNEI. V lost 2 bases, J lost 4 bases, and 8 bases lay in between. The CDR3 nucleotides are TGTGCCAGCAGTGAACAGGGCCTTAATGAAAAACTGTTTTTT. This gives the protein CASSEQGLNEKLFF.

V usage is TRBV4-1 and J usage is TRBJ1-3; D is unresolved. Looked up from germline, CDR1 is MGHRA and CDR2 is YSYEKL. V lost 1 base to trimming and J lost 1 base, with 5 bases between them. The CDR3 covers 14 residues. In nucleotides, the CDR3 is TGCGCCAGCAGCCAAGCCAGGTCTGGAAACACCATATATTTT. Its protein product is CASSQARSGNTIYF.

This sequence joins TRBV2 and TRBJ2-3; D not resolved. V lost 6 bases and J 4 bases, leaving 8 bases between the germline ends. Germline CDR1 is SNHLY and CDR2 is FYNNEI. The CDR3 loop spans 12 amino acids. The CDR3 loop reads CASRVIADTQYF. The CDR3, as DNA: TGTGCCAGCAGGGTAATTGCAGATACGCAGTATTTT.

The V gene is TRBV2, the J gene TRBJ1-5; 7 bases map to TRBD1. The CDR3 has 14 residues. The V gene end was trimmed by 6 bases and the J gene end by 0 bases; junction bases not matched to a gene: 2. Germline V CDR1 and CDR2: SNHLY, FYNNEI. The CDR3: CASRGQYSNQPQHF. The CDR3 coding sequence is TGTGCCAGCAGGGGACAGTATAGCAATCAGCCCCAGCATTTT.